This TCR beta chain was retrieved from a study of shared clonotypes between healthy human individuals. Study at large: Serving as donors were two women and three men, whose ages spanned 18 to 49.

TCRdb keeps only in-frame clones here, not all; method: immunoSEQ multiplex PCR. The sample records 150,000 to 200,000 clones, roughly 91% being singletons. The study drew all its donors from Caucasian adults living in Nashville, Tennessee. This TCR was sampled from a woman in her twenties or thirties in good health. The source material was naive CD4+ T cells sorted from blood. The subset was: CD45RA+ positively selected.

This CDR3 reads CASSSETSLKQYF. The CDR3 DNA reads as TGTGCCAGTAGTAGCGAGACTAGTTTGAAGCAGTACTTC. The chain combines TRBV19 with TRBJ2-7, with TRBD2 as a possible D gene (6 bases). The CDR3 runs 13 residues. Germline lookup yields CDR1 LNHDA and CDR2 SQIVND (reference sequence). The V end lost 4 bases, the J end lost 8 bases, and 15 bases lay between the germline ends.